This T cell receptor beta chain derives from a study of identical twins. Findings and caveats of the study: There was more out-of-frame TCR alpha sharing in monozygotic twins than models estimated. Out-of-frame alpha sequences common to twins exhibited a surplus of low generation probability. A lower insertion count was a feature of abundant cord blood beta clonotypes, with no such feature in memory repertoires.

This clonotype was found once. The antigen remains undetermined. Unique molecular identifiers were in the cDNA, with template-switch universal primer binding. TCRdb itself ran the 5' RACE reads through MiXCR, one entry per CDR3 protein. The sample lists around 1.7 million distinct CDR3 sequences; 25% to 35% were seen once. The ends were cut back, 6 bases at V and 1 base at J, with 9 bases in the middle. In germline, CDR1 is SEHNR, CDR2 FQNEAQ (reference sequence). This CDR3 is 13 amino acids long. V and J are TRBV7-9 and TRBJ1-1; no definite D call. The receptor was derived from a newborn girl in good health. The sample consisted of cord blood. The CDR3 DNA sequence: TGTGCCAGCAGGCCGAGGGCGAACACTGAAGCTTTCTTT. Amino acid sequence: CASRPRANTEAFF.